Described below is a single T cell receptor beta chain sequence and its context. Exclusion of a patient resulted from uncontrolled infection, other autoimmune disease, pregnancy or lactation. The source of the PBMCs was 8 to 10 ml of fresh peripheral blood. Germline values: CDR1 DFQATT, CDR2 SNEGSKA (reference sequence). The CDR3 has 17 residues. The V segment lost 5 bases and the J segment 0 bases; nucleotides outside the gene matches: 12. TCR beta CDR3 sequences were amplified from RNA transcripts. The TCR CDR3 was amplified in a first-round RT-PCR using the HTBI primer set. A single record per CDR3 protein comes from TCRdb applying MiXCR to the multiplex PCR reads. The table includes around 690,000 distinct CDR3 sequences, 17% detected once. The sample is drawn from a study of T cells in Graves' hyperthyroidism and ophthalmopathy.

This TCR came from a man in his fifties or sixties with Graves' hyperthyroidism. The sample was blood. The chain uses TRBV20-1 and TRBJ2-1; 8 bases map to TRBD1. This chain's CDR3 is CSALGRGQRISYNEQFF. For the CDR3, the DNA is TGCAGTGCTCTGGGCAGGGGGCAACGTATCTCCTACAATGAGCAGTTCTTC.